This TCR beta chain was profiled in a study of T cell repertoires in cytomegalovirus infection. Whole-study context: Indications came from public TCR beta signatures; they pointed to CMV infection and to a matching HLA type.

Notes on the study in general: In two of eight donors, the top clonotype was HLA-C-restricted CMV-specific.

MiXCR was run by TCRdb on the reads, yielding one entry per CDR3 protein. The sample gives 65,000 to 95,000 distinct CDR3 sequences, about 3.8% of which show up once; around 4.9% is in the top ten. As concerns this clonotype: The antigen remains unidentified. This may stem from a read error, because a much larger clone lies one nucleotide away.

Trimming took 7 bases from V and 4 from J, leaving 11 bases between them. CDR3 length: 12 residues. Looked up from germline, CDR1 is DFQATT and CDR2 is SNEGSKA (reference sequence). This sequence joins TRBV20-1 and TRBJ1-3; D call uncertain. The specimen sequenced was PBMCs. The sequence was collected from a human donor in good health (CMV status not recorded). Some clones in this sample may be carry-over from other donors' samples. The chain's CDR3 is CSGQGAGNTIYF. CDR3 DNA: TGCAGTGGGCAAGGTGCCGGAAACACCATATATTTT.